The sequence of this T cell receptor (beta chain) was determined in a study of blood T cell repertoires in COVID-19. About the study: T cells, B-cell-depleted T cells, or PBMCs provided the cDNA or gDNA that served as material.

In the original processing: Scientists estimated how many nucleated cells there were by amplifying reference gene primers. Clones were sequenced by immunoSEQ multiplex PCR, and TCRdb holds only the in-frame ones, with some missing. For V, J and clone size, that table is used; D and trimming come from the DNA. The sample records some 150,000 clones, about 85% being singletons. The CDR3 totals 17 residues. Germline V gene data show CDR1 as MDHEN and CDR2 as SYDVKM. V lost 5 bases and J lost 4; bases outside the gene matches: 11. The chain recombines TRBV28 with TRBJ2-2; 9 nucleotides align to TRBD1. Sequences were obtained from peripheral blood. This TCR derives from a human donor in a cohort sampled during active COVID-19. CDR3 nucleotides: TGTGCCAGCAGTGACGCCGGGACAGGGCGTATCACCGGGGAGCTGTTTTTT. As protein: CASSDAGTGRITGELFF. Full variable domain (rest looked up from reference TRBV28 and TRBJ2-2): DVKVTQSSRYLVKRTGEKVFLECVQDMDHENMFWYRQDPGLGLRLIYFSYDVKMKEKGDIPEGYSVSREKKERFSLILESASTNQTSMYLCASSDAGTGRITGELFFGEGSRLTVL.